This T cell receptor (beta chain) is drawn from a study of CD8+CD57+ T cells in acquired aplastic anemia. This clonotype has ten or more counts. TCR beta VDJ and CDR3 profiles were obtained from a genomic DNA template. TCRdb reprocessed the reads with MiXCR, giving one entry per CDR3 protein. The profile shows fewer than 70,000 distinct CDR3 sequences, 54% of them singletons. V lost 7 bases to trimming and J lost 2 bases, with 11 bases between them. Per the germline V gene, CDR1 is MNHEY and CDR2 is SVGAGI. This CDR3 region has 13 residues. The chain has TRBV6-5 and TRBJ1-1; D ambiguous. The sequencing sample was made of sorted CD4+, CD8+, or CD8+CD57+ T cells (not recorded which) from PBMCs. This sequence originates from a human donor in good health, serving as a control. CDR3 sequence reads: CASKQGYNTEAFF. The CDR3 region has the DNA TGTGCCAGCAAACAAGGGTATAACACTGAAGCTTTCTTT.